Reported below is one TCR beta chain. The target antigen is unknown. These data are taken from a study of long-term antiretroviral therapy in people with HIV. General observations from the study: Blood in the study was drawn between the mid-2000s and the late 2010s, possibly under older ART regimens, which may be less effective than current ones. Across all time points, the repertoire was dominated by clones that expanded before ART. When set beside controls, HIV repertoires had CDR3 length ranges that were narrower.

Version v3.0 of the immunoSEQ assay was performed at survey level. Only in-frame clones appear in the TCRdb table, and some are missing; sequencing was by immunoSEQ multiplex PCR. The sample shows fewer than 35,000 clones, about 85% of them seen only once. The CDR3 length is 12 residues. V dropped 0 bases and J dropped 6 bases, with 3 bases sitting between them. Germline values: CDR1 PRHDT, CDR2 FYEKMQ (reference sequence). The chain has TRBV13 and TRBJ2-4, with D unresolved. The sequence came from a man between 35 and 55 years old with HIV. This specimen was unsorted PBMCs, taken 3 years after starting antiretroviral therapy. The chain's CDR3 is CASSLGRNIQYF. CDR3 nucleotides: TGTGCCAGCAGCTTAGGCAGAAACATTCAGTACTTC.